These 6 T cell receptor beta chains originate from one sample sequenced in a study of radiotherapy plus CTLA-4 blockade in lung cancer. The assay was immunoSEQ multiplex PCR, and TCRdb's table has in-frame clones only and misses some. Of 55,000 to 80,000 clones in the sample, roughly 80% were seen once. This material consisted of peripheral blood, taken from a patient treated with radiotherapy plus ipilimumab. Every receptor here comes from a human donor with non-small cell lung cancer who had a complete response to radiotherapy plus ipilimumab.

V usage is TRBV11-2 and J usage is TRBJ2-4, with TRBD1 identical over 8 bases. Germline V CDR1 and CDR2: SGHAT, FQNNGV. The CDR3 totals 15 residues. The V segment lost 5 bases and the J segment 8 bases; nucleotides outside the gene matches: 11. The CDR3 nucleotides read TGTGCCAGCAGCGGGCAAGACAGGGGCCGGGACATTCAGTACTTC. This gives the protein CASSGQDRGRDIQYF.

The V gene is TRBV6-5, the J gene TRBJ1-6, with D tentatively TRBD1 (6 bases). Germline V gene data show CDR1 as MNHEY and CDR2 as SVGAGI. The germline V and J ends were trimmed by 5 bases and 5 bases, with 13 bases remaining between them. This CDR3 region has 15 residues. DNA of the CDR3: TGTGCCAGCAGTACTAGTGGGGGCCATAATTCACCCCTCCACTTT. It yields the protein CASSTSGGHNSPLHF.

The CDR3 region is CASSFRGAPLSEAFF. CDR3 nucleotides: TGCGCCAGCAGCTTCAGGGGGGCACCACTTTCTGAAGCTTTCTTT. The chain links TRBV5-1 to TRBJ1-1; 7 bases align to TRBD1. The CDR3 is 15 residues long. Germline-derived CDR1 and CDR2 are SGHRS and YFSETQ. V lost 2 bases and J lost 6; bases outside the gene matches: 10.

The genes are TRBV7-9 and TRBJ2-6; D gene unclear. The CDR3 is made up of 15 amino acids. Germline values: CDR1 SEHNR, CDR2 FQNEAQ (reference sequence). V lost 3 bases to trimming and J lost 0 bases, with 6 bases between them. The CDR3 nucleotides are TGTGCCAGCAGCTTGCAGTCCTCTGGGGCCAACGTCCTGACTTTC. It is translated as CASSLQSSGANVLTF.

This clone was picked up a small number of times. The rearrangement links TRBV21-1 to TRBJ2-1. TRBV21-1 is noted as a pseudogene. CDR3 length: 14 amino acids. The CDR3 here is CARRAGAKVNEQFF. In DNA, the CDR3 is TGCGCTAGACGGGCCGGGGCAAAAGTCAATGAGCAGTTCTTC.

The chain is built from TRBV7-9 and TRBJ1-3; D call uncertain. Deletions cut 1 base from V and 1 base from J, with 14 bases between. CDR1 is SEHNR, CDR2 FQNEAQ, per germline (reference sequence). The CDR3 covers 17 residues. CDR3 bases: TGTGCCAGCAGCTTAGGTGGTGGGAAAGTATCTGGAAACACCATATATTTT. This sequence encodes CASSLGGGKVSGNTIYF. The entire variable domain, with the rest obtained from reference TRBV7-9 and TRBJ1-3, is as follows: DTGVSQNPRHKITKRGQNVTFRCDPISEHNRLYWYRQTLGQGPEFLTYFQNEAQLEKSRLLSDRFSAERPKGSFSTLEIQRTEQGDSAMYLCASSLGGGKVSGNTIYFGEGSWLTVV.